This T cell receptor beta chain was captured in a study of blood T cell repertoires in COVID-19 (TCRdb year 2020). Background on the whole study: Samples covering the acute and convalescent phases of COVID-19 were provided by collaborators in the United States, Italy and Spain. The prospective study material was composed of cDNA or gDNA derived from T cells, B-cell-depleted T cells, or PBMCs. Subjects who had been exposed to COVID-19, were actively infected with it, or had recovered from it provided the deeply sampled blood TCRbeta repertoires that made up the dataset. The repertoires were released in a freely available public database meant as a resource for research on the immune response to SARS-CoV-2. The samples were drawn from two sources: the first 160 participants of the ongoing ImmuneRACE study, and 950 to 1,500 subjects contributed by 6 global collaborators. Nearly every sample came with metadata listing a de-identified subject ID, COVID-19 status, age in years and sex. Where available, HLA class I and class II types were obtained from metadata supplied by the sample provider rather than from assay-based typing.

TCRbeta CDR3 regions were amplified from genomic DNA by means of the immunoSEQ Assay, a bias-controlled multiplex PCR. In the original analysis: Nucleated cell counts per sample were estimated from amplification of reference gene primers within the assay. To quantify the absolute abundance of each unique TCRbeta CDR3 rearrangement, sequence reads were collapsed and filtered. For each sample, productive Simpson clonality was calculated as the square root of Simpson's diversity index over productive rearrangements. TCRdb's version of the immuneACCESS table is confined to in-frame rearrangements and falls short of the full clone set. An unresolved V gene accounts for under half of the shortfall where checked; the remainder is of unknown origin. The V and J calls and clone size were taken over from that table, and D and trimming were inferred from the DNA. Present in this sample are 300,000 to 400,000 clones, 86% of which were seen just once. The top ten clones comprise 4% to 5.5% of the sample.

This clone was found many times. There is no known antigen for this receptor. No quality values exist for individual bases; no much larger clone is one base distant. From the cysteine up to the phenylalanine, the CDR3 has a length of 12 residues. Only the CDR3 portion is preserved as DNA: 36 bases, with reading frame beginning at the first base. V is cut by 5 bases and J by 4 bases, and the space between the germline ends is 9 bases. CDR1 and CDR2 were assigned from the germline V gene as MDHEN and SYDVKM. Participants in the prospective study were enrolled through a virtual design, were aged about 18 to 100 years, and lived in 24 United States geographic areas. In the prospective study, participants were assigned to cohorts based on the clinical history participants reported in a screening survey and a study questionnaire. Mobile phlebotomists in the prospective study collected whole blood, serum and a nasopharyngeal or oropharyngeal swab from every participant. Prospective study participants could optionally give additional blood draws and questionnaires over an approximately two-month period. Before DNA extraction, prospective study blood samples were shipped either frozen or at room temperature.

On the study overall, not on this receptor specifically: How much clinical and demographic metadata was included differed by source and by participant, and the metadata was provided uncurated.

The sequence derives from a woman between 40 and 55 years old with acute COVID-19. The sequenced sample was PBMCs or T cells enriched from blood (not recorded which). The rearranged chain carries TRBV28 and TRBJ2-7; tentative D gene TRBD1, with 6 bases matching. Here is the DNA: TGTGCCAGCAGTGCACAGGGTTACGAGCAGTACTTC. Its protein is CASSAQGYEQYF.